This passage covers 5 T cell receptor beta chains from one sample sequenced in a study of blood T cells in healthy people across ages. A second about 6 to 12 cycle PCR used barcoded and J-beta primers. TCRdb ran MiXCR on the 5' RACE reads and lists one entry per CDR3 protein. Among under 1 million distinct CDR3 sequences listed, 44% were seen once. Sequencing was carried out using blood. Receptor source: a man in his 60s in good health.

This chain joins TRBV5-1 and TRBJ2-3, with TRBD2 identical over 9 bases. With V trimmed by 1 base and J by 0 bases, 9 bases remained unmatched. The CDR3 has 18 amino acids. Germline V gene lookup returns CDR1 SGHRS and CDR2 YFSETQ. CDR3 sequence reads: CASSLSSGGPTSTDTQYF. DNA for the CDR3: TGCGCCAGCAGCTTGAGTAGCGGGGGTCCTACTAGCACAGATACGCAGTATTTT.

This clonotype was detected a few times. The V call is TRBV7-9, the J call TRBJ2-3; the D gene is possibly TRBD2 (6 bases). The germline V and J ends were trimmed by 6 bases and 4 bases, with 11 bases remaining between them. The V gene's germline CDR1 is SEHNR and CDR2 FQNEAQ (reference sequence). CDR3 length: 13 residues. The CDR3 sequence is CASSVWRADTQYF. The CDR3 DNA is TGTGCCAGCAGTGTATGGAGGGCAGATACGCAGTATTTT.

The chain is built from TRBV18 and TRBJ1-5, with D tentatively TRBD1 (6 bases). This CDR3 has 14 residues. Trimming pared 2 bases from V and 5 bases from J, leaving 10 bases between. CDR1 KGHSH and CDR2 LQKENI come from the germline V gene. CDR3 DNA sequence: TGTGCCAGCTCACCAGTTAACAGGGATCAGCCCCAGCATTTT. This encodes CASSPVNRDQPQHF.

The chain's CDR3 is CAARDSYNQPQHF. The CDR3 DNA is TGTGCCGCACGGGACAGCTACAATCAGCCCCAGCATTTT. This chain links TRBV10-3 with TRBJ1-5; 7 bases agree with TRBD1. The V and J ends lost 11 bases and 3 bases, in that order; junction bases with no gene match: 7. The CDR3 loop spans 13 amino acids. Germline CDR1 reads ENHRY; CDR2 reads SYGVKD.

This clonotype turned up a few times. The chain is built from TRBV12-3 or TRBV12-4 and TRBJ1-2; TRBD1 might be the D (6 bases). V lost 6 bases and J 4 bases, leaving 12 bases between the germline ends. The CDR3 is made up of 13 amino acids. The CDR3 sequence is CASRWTDVYGYTF. DNA of the CDR3: TGTGCCAGCAGATGGACAGACGTCTATGGCTACACCTTC.